The 10 T cell receptor beta chains presented below share a single source sample, sequenced in a study of somatic mutations in cytotoxic T cells in rheumatoid arthritis. Only in-frame clones appear in the TCRdb table, and some are missing; sequencing was by immunoSEQ multiplex PCR. The table records about 20,000 clones, 70% to 90% of them present only once. Input material: CD8+ T cells sorted from blood. All receptors come from a woman aged 45-59 years in good health.

The CDR3: CASSLGWGGRDEQYF. The CDR3 DNA reads as TGTGCCAGCAGCTTGGGGTGGGGGGGCAGGGACGAGCAGTACTTC. The V gene is TRBV7-2, the J gene TRBJ2-7; D may be TRBD2 (7 bases). CDR3 length equals 15 residues. V gave up 3 bases and J gave up 5 bases, with 17 bases separating them. CDR1 is SGHTA, CDR2 FQGNSA, per germline.

The CDR3 DNA reads as TGTGCCAGCAGTCTACCGGGGGCCGAAGCTTTCTTT. It encodes CASSLPGAEAFF. The J gene is TRBJ1-1, the V gene TRBV27, with D perhaps TRBD1 (6 bases). CDR1 is MNHEY, CDR2 SMNVEV, per germline (reference sequence). V was pared by 5 bases and J by 8 bases, with 12 bases between. The CDR3 has 12 amino acids.

Concerning this clone itself: The same CDR3 can be traced to other DNA sequences in this sample. The chain carries TRBV4-3 and TRBJ1-3; D remains unclear. V lost 0 bases and J lost 2, with 8 bases in between. The CDR3 is 15 amino acids. From germline, CDR1 is LGHNA and CDR2 YSLEER. The CDR3, as DNA: TGCGCCAGCAGCCAAGACGGGCTCCCTGGAAACACCATATATTTT. Amino acid sequence: CASSQDGLPGNTIYF.

This chain joins TRBV5-1 and TRBJ1-2, with 9 bases aligning to TRBD1. This CDR3 has 16 residues. Germline-derived CDR1 and CDR2 are SGHRS and YFSETQ. J lost 5 bases, V lost 4 bases, and 12 bases had no gene match. Here the CDR3 reads CASSAKNRGQGYGYTF. The DNA for the CDR3 is TGCGCCAGCAGCGCAAAAAACAGGGGGCAGGGGTATGGCTACACCTTC.

The chain combines TRBV2 with TRBJ1-5; possible D gene TRBD1, 5 bases. Deletions cut 5 bases from V and 2 bases from J, with 13 bases between. The CDR3 has 15 amino acids. Germline assignment: CDR1 SNHLY and CDR2 FYNNEI. Written as DNA, the CDR3 is TGTGCCAGCAGTAACAGAGGGGTAGGCAATCAGCCCCAGCATTTT. Translating it yields CASSNRGVGNQPQHF.

With respect to this clone: Mismatch with germline at one junction end may stem from a read error. V and J are TRBV4-1 and TRBJ1-6; 8 nucleotides agree with TRBD1. The germline V gene encodes CDR1 MGHRA and CDR2 YSYEKL. The CDR3 consists of 16 residues. CDR3 loop: CASSEDGTGGNSPLHF. CDR3 DNA sequence: TGCGCCAGCAGCGAAGATGGCACAGGGGGTAATTCACCCCTCCACTTT.

This clone has more than one count but fewer than ten. The chain carries TRBV7-9 and TRBJ1-1, with TRBD1 identical over 8 bases. The CDR3 length is 15 residues. In germline, CDR1 is SEHNR, CDR2 FQNEAQ (reference sequence). The trim removed 4 bases at V and 0 bases at J, leaving 4 bases unmatched. In DNA, the CDR3 is TGTGCCAGCAGCTCCTCGACAGGGGTGAACACTGAAGCTTTCTTT. Protein product: CASSSSTGVNTEAFF.

This clone was counted a single time. The chain is built from TRBV19 and TRBJ1-1; D is unclear. The CDR3 contains 14 residues. Germline V CDR1 and CDR2: LNHDA, SQIVND (reference sequence). Trimming took off 4 bases at V and 3 bases at J, with 12 bases between the two ends. In DNA form, the CDR3 reads TGTGCCAGTAGTACCGACCGGCTGTACACTGAAGCTTTCTTT. Amino acids: CASSTDRLYTEAFF.

V and J are TRBV11-2 and TRBJ1-4; the D gene is possibly TRBD1 (5 bases). This CDR3 is built from 14 residues. The germline V gene encodes CDR1 SGHAT and CDR2 FQNNGV. The germline V and J ends were trimmed by 1 base and 3 bases, with 6 bases remaining between them. The CDR3 region is CASSLAGSNEKLFF. DNA for the CDR3: TGTGCCAGCAGCTTAGCAGGGTCTAATGAAAAACTGTTTTTT.

This chain links TRBV9 with TRBJ2-1; D possibly corresponds to TRBD2 (7 bases). This CDR3 contains 16 residues. Per the germline V gene, CDR1 is SGDLS and CDR2 is YYNGEE. Trimming cost V 2 bases and J 4 bases, with 16 bases left between them. The CDR3 sequence: CASSVQGSGEYNEQFF. CDR3 sequence (DNA): TGTGCCAGCAGCGTCCAGGGGAGCGGGGAATACAATGAGCAGTTCTTC.